The T cell receptor (beta chain) described here comes from a study of cytomegalovirus exposure and HLA in healthy donors. Notes on the study in general: Cytomegalovirus-associated TCR beta chains were listed, numbering some 150.

Measured with immunoSEQ multiplex PCR; TCRdb has only the in-frame clones, and not every one. The sample lists a few hundred thousand clones, roughly 88% occurring once. V was pared by 0 bases and J by 4 bases, with 16 bases between. The V gene's germline CDR1 is SGHVS and CDR2 FNYEAQ. The CDR3 length is 16 residues. Donors came from a validation cohort of approximately 110 subjects, distinct from the first 666-subject cohort. Notes on this clone: Its antigen is unknown.

This receptor was identified in a woman between 18 and 29 years old in good health and CMV-seronegative. The specimen was PBMCs. The V and J genes are TRBV7-6 and TRBJ2-7, with D perhaps TRBD1 (6 bases). For the CDR3, the DNA is TGTGCCAGCAGCTTAGCGGGCCTGGGGGCTCAGTACGAGCAGTACTTC. This encodes CASSLAGLGAQYEQYF.